Ten or more counts support the clone carrying this TCR beta chain. Germline CDR1 and CDR2: DFQATT and SNEGSKA (reference sequence). The CDR3 spans 14 residues. Trimming pared 6 bases from V and 7 bases from J, leaving 19 bases between. Time point given: sample taken at primary tumor resection. No cell sorting; template was whole RNA from tumor, lung tissue or PBMC. A total of around 76 untreated early-stage non-small cell lung cancer patients served as donors. The data are from a study of spatial heterogeneity in lung cancer. MiXCR, run by TCRdb on the 5' RACE reads, gives a single entry per CDR3 protein. In the table there are tens of thousands of distinct CDR3 sequences, around 4.5% of which are singletons.

V gene TRBV20-1 combines with J gene TRBJ2-1, with TRBD2 as a possible D gene (6 bases). The receptor was derived from a male donor with early-stage non-small cell lung cancer. Source: PBMCs, taken at surgery. CDR3 sequence reads: CSAGGTPDWNEQFF. CDR3 DNA sequence: TGCAGTGCCGGCGGGACTCCAGATTGGAATGAGCAGTTCTTC.